This passage covers 28 T cell receptor beta chains from one sample sequenced in a study of identical twins. MiXCR, applied by TCRdb to the 5' RACE reads, yields one record per CDR3 protein. The sample contains fewer than 250,000 distinct CDR3 sequences, around 8% of which appear only once. The same data also went into a second study, on yellow fever vaccine responses in identical twins.

Sequenced material: memory (CD45RO+) T cells sorted from blood. The receptors derive from a woman between 18 and 30 years old in good health.

The genes are TRBV25-1 and TRBJ2-2; 11 bases agree with TRBD2. V shed 1 base and J 3 bases; nucleotides not matched to a gene: 10. The germline gives CDR1 MGHDK, CDR2 SYGVNS. There are 19 residues in the CDR3. CDR3 in amino acids: CASSEFGFSGGADTGELFF. The CDR3 coding sequence is TGTGCCAGCAGTGAATTCGGGTTTAGCGGGGGGGCCGACACCGGGGAGCTGTTTTTT.

This clonotype was seen ten or more times. This chain connects TRBV24-1 to TRBJ2-3; TRBD2 agrees at 8 bases. This CDR3 is built from 15 residues. CDR1 is KGHDR, CDR2 SFDVKD, per germline. With 4 bases clipped from V and 5 bases from J, the junction kept 7 bases outside the gene matches. This chain's CDR3 is CATSDPAGAGDTQYF. The CDR3 DNA follows: TGTGCCACCAGTGACCCAGCGGGGGCGGGAGATACGCAGTATTTT.

This clonotype was seen more than once but under ten times. The chain is built from TRBV6-4 and TRBJ1-6; D is ambiguous. V was pared by 5 bases and J by 7 bases, with 9 bases between. The germline V gene has CDR1 MRHNA and CDR2 SNTAGT. The CDR3 has 13 amino acids. CDR3 region: CASSLERNSPLHF. The DNA of the CDR3 is TGTGCCAGCAGTCTGGAGCGGAATTCACCCCTCCACTTT.

This clonotype has a handful of counts. V is TRBV7-9 and J is TRBJ2-1; the D call may be TRBD1 or TRBD2 (6 bases each). CDR3 length: 15 amino acids. The germline V and J ends were trimmed by 1 base and 5 bases, with 12 bases remaining between them. Germline CDR1 is SEHNR and CDR2 is FQNEAQ (reference sequence). Written as DNA, the CDR3 is TGTGCCAGCAGCTTAGTCAGGGGAGGACACAATGAGCAGTTCTTC. Translation: CASSLVRGGHNEQFF.

Ten or more counts support this clonotype. The chain employs TRBV7-2 and TRBJ2-3; the D gene is possibly TRBD2 (5 bases). Germline V lookup: CDR1 SGHTA, CDR2 FQGNSA. V lost 1 base to trimming and J lost 0 bases, with 8 bases between them. The CDR3 covers 15 residues. The CDR3 is CASSLGGRSTDTQYF. The DNA of the CDR3 is TGTGCCAGCAGCTTAGGCGGGCGTAGCACAGATACGCAGTATTTT.

This clonotype occurred many times. V and J are TRBV10-3 and TRBJ2-5; TRBD2 agrees at 10 bases. V lost 8 bases to trimming and J lost 5 bases; unmatched junction nucleotides: 5. CDR3 length: 13 residues. In germline, CDR1 is ENHRY, CDR2 SYGVKD. The CDR3 nucleotides read TGTGCCATCCAAAGCGGGAGGGGCGAGACCCAGTACTTC. Its protein is CAIQSGRGETQYF.

The chain is built from TRBV15 and TRBJ2-5; D call uncertain. CDR1 LNHNV and CDR2 YYDKDF come from the germline V gene (reference sequence). CDR3 size: 12 residues. The V gene lost 1 base and the J gene lost 2 bases, with 2 bases spanning the gap. The CDR3 bases are TGTGCCACCAGCAGAGCACAAGAGACCCAGTACTTC. The encoded protein is CATSRAQETQYF.

Here the CDR3 reads CASSLDRARGGELFF. CDR3 sequence (DNA): TGTGCCAGCAGTCTTGACAGGGCTAGAGGCGGGGAGCTGTTTTTT. The chain combines TRBV7-2 with TRBJ2-2; 7 bases are a match to TRBD1. Germline CDR1 and CDR2: SGHTA and FQGNSA. CDR3 length: 15 amino acids. V lost 6 bases, J lost 7 bases, and 11 bases stayed unmatched.

This clonotype was seen ten or more times. The rearrangement links TRBV6-5 to TRBJ1-2; 11 bases map to TRBD1. The CDR3 covers 16 residues. Germline-derived CDR1 and CDR2 are MNHEY and SVGAGI. Unmatched junction bases numbered 9, after V lost 2 bases and J lost 7 bases. As DNA, the CDR3 is TGTGCCAGCAGTTACACGCGGACAGGGGGCGCGGTTGGCTACACCTTC. Translation gives CASSYTRTGGAVGYTF.

The V gene is TRBV6-2 or TRBV6-3, the J gene TRBJ2-1, with 11 bases aligning to TRBD2. Germline assignment: CDR1 MNHEY and CDR2 SVGEGT. The CDR3 is 16 amino acids. The ends lost 6 bases at V and 5 bases at J; junction bases unmatched: 9. The CDR3 loop is CASSRRGLAENNEQFF. The CDR3 DNA reads TGTGCCAGCAGCCGGCGGGGACTAGCGGAAAACAATGAGCAGTTCTTC.

This clonotype was observed at least ten times. The chain has TRBV6-5 and TRBJ1-5; the match to TRBD1 covers 9 bases. Germline CDR1 and CDR2: MNHEY and SVGAGI. The V segment lost 5 bases and the J segment 7 bases; nucleotides outside the gene matches: 6. CDR3 size: 14 residues. CDR3 nucleotides: TGTGCCAGCAGTAACAGACAGGGGGGCCAGCCCCAGCATTTT. The encoded protein is CASSNRQGGQPQHF.

This clonotype was seen more than once but under ten times. CDR3 region: CASSYSDRVRYEQYF. Written as DNA, the CDR3 is TGTGCCAGCAGTTACTCGGACAGGGTGAGGTACGAGCAGTACTTC. The V call is TRBV6-5, the J call TRBJ2-7; 8 nucleotides agree with TRBD1. This CDR3 has 15 residues. CDR1 is MNHEY and CDR2 is SVGAGI in the germline V gene. J was trimmed by 4 bases and V by 0 bases; bases with no gene match: 5.

V gene TRBV5-1 combines with J gene TRBJ2-6; tentative D call: TRBD2 (7 bases). The CDR3 has 17 residues. V was pared by 4 bases and J by 2 bases, with 16 bases between. In germline, CDR1 is SGHRS, CDR2 YFSETQ. The CDR3 sequence: CASSRTKGGAGANVLTF. The CDR3 nucleotides are TGCGCCAGCAGCCGGACGAAGGGGGGGGCTGGGGCCAACGTCCTGACTTTC.

This clonotype was observed a handful of times. The chain employs TRBV5-1 and TRBJ2-1; D ambiguous. CDR3 length equals 16 residues. The V gene lost 1 base and the J gene lost 1 base, with 12 bases spanning the gap. From germline, CDR1 is SGHRS and CDR2 YFSETQ. Written as DNA, the CDR3 is TGCGCCAGCAGCTTGCTTCTCTTTAATTCCTACAATGAGCAGTTCTTC. As protein: CASSLLLFNSYNEQFF.

This clonotype was detected only a few times. V and J are TRBV28 and TRBJ2-5; weak D call: TRBD1 (6 bases). Germline V lookup: CDR1 MDHEN, CDR2 SYDVKM. Trimming shortened V by 2 bases and J by 4 bases, and 11 bases separated the two germline ends. The CDR3 totals 14 residues. CDR3 nucleotide sequence: TGTGCCAGCAGTTTACTTCGAGGGGGAGAGACCCAGTACTTC. This sequence encodes CASSLLRGGETQYF.

This clonotype was recorded at least ten times. The chain uses TRBV2 and TRBJ1-5; no reliable D call. The germline CDR1 and CDR2 sequences are SNHLY and FYNNEI. CDR3 length: 13 residues. The V end was cut by 0 bases, the J end by 5 bases, with 5 bases between. CDR3 amino acids: CASSEAGDQPQHF. CDR3 nucleotide sequence: TGTGCCAGCAGTGAAGCCGGGGATCAGCCCCAGCATTTT.

V and J are TRBV7-2 and TRBJ2-5, with TRBD2 matching 10 bases. The CDR3 totals 17 residues. Trimming at V came to 5 bases and at J to 9 bases, leaving 18 bases not matched to a gene. Germline-derived CDR1 and CDR2 are SGHTA and FQGNSA. CDR3 sequence: CASSPAGRAGGPEAQYF. The CDR3 bases are TGTGCCAGCAGCCCCGCGGGAAGAGCGGGAGGGCCTGAGGCCCAGTACTTC.

In its sample, this clonotype was seen a few times. The V and J genes are TRBV20-1 and TRBJ2-1; D call uncertain. The CDR3 has 14 amino acids. The ends were cut back, 5 bases at V and 0 bases at J, with 11 bases in the middle. CDR1 is DFQATT and CDR2 is SNEGSKA in the germline V gene (reference sequence). CDR3: CSARRIVSYNEQFF. The CDR3 bases are TGCAGTGCTCGTAGGATAGTCTCCTACAATGAGCAGTTCTTC.

The genes are TRBV6-2 or TRBV6-3 and TRBJ2-2, with 8 positions matching TRBD1. Trimming at V came to 7 bases and at J to 4 bases, leaving 11 bases not matched to a gene. The CDR3 runs 16 residues. Germline V lookup: CDR1 MNHEY, CDR2 SVGEGT. DNA for the CDR3: TGTGCCAGCACCAACACCGGACAGGGACCCACCGGGGAGCTGTTTTTT. It translates to CASTNTGQGPTGELFF.

In this sample, this clonotype turned up many times. The chain joins TRBV7-9 to TRBJ2-3; possibly TRBD1 for D (5 bases). V lost 1 base and J lost 2, with 10 bases in between. Germline values: CDR1 SEHNR, CDR2 FQNEAQ (reference sequence). The CDR3 length is 15 residues. Here the CDR3 DNA reads TGTGCCAGCAGCTTAGGACAGCTCGCCACAGATACGCAGTATTTT. As protein: CASSLGQLATDTQYF.

This clonotype has ten or more counts. The V call is TRBV7-2, the J call TRBJ1-6; no clear D gene. The CDR3 is 14 residues long. Trimming cost V 6 bases and J 8 bases, with 14 bases left between them. The germline V gene encodes CDR1 SGHTA and CDR2 FQGNSA. CDR3 protein: CASSRVPLDSPLHF. The CDR3 DNA follows: TGTGCCAGCAGTCGGGTTCCCTTGGATTCACCCCTCCACTTT.

The chain couples TRBV6-5 to TRBJ2-7, with TRBD2 as a possible D gene (5 bases). The germline V and J ends were trimmed by 2 bases and 2 bases, with 7 bases remaining between them. Germline V gene data show CDR1 as MNHEY and CDR2 as SVGAGI. The CDR3 contains 13 residues. CDR3 in DNA: TGTGCCAGCAGTTACAGGGAGACCTACGAGCAGTACTTC. Translated, it gives CASSYRETYEQYF.

Regarding this clonotype: With a much larger clone just one base away, this may be a read error. The rearrangement uses TRBV6-2 or TRBV6-3 and TRBJ2-1; D may be TRBD2 (5 bases). V shed 3 bases and J shed 2 bases, with 17 bases lying between them. CDR3 length: 17 amino acids. In germline, CDR1 is MNHEY, CDR2 SVGEGT. CDR3 region: CASSYEATGVTYNEQFF. CDR3 sequence (DNA): TGTGCCAGCAGTTATGAGGCTACCGGGGTCACCTACAATGAGCAGTTCTTC.

This clonotype was picked up a small number of times. CDR3 coding DNA: TGTGCCAGCAGCTCCCCCGGGACAGGGATATACAATGAGCAGTTCTTC. Translating it yields CASSSPGTGIYNEQFF. This chain joins TRBV7-3 and TRBJ2-1; TRBD1 matches at 9 bases. The CDR3 sequence is 16 residues long. V lost 4 bases and J lost 4; bases outside the gene matches: 8. Looked up from germline, CDR1 is SGHTA and CDR2 is FQGTGA.

This clonotype was observed at least ten times. V gene TRBV28 combines with J gene TRBJ1-5; 8 nucleotides match TRBD1. Trimming cost V 4 bases and J 11 bases; bases outside gene matches: 10. The germline V gene encodes CDR1 MDHEN and CDR2 SYDVKM. The CDR3 totals 14 residues. CDR3 residues: CASSSPGGPWAQHF. The DNA of the CDR3 is TGTGCCAGCAGTTCCCCAGGGGGCCCCTGGGCCCAGCATTTT. Looking up the rest from reference TRBV28 and TRBJ1-5 gives the full variable domain: DVKVTQSSRYLVKRTGEKVFLECVQDMDHENMFWYRQDPGLGLRLIYFSYDVKMKEKGDIPEGYSVSREKKERFSLILESASTNQTSMYLCASSSPGGPWAQHFGDGTRLSIL.

In its sample, this clonotype was seen a few times. The chain has TRBV7-6 and TRBJ1-5; D not certain. The germline gives CDR1 SGHVS, CDR2 FNYEAQ. V shed 1 base and J shed 3 bases, with 13 bases lying between them. The CDR3 sequence is 16 residues long. The CDR3 region is CASSLGGGKINQPQHF. DNA of the CDR3: TGTGCCAGCAGCTTAGGCGGAGGGAAGATCAATCAGCCCCAGCATTTT.

The chain carries TRBV29-1 and TRBJ2-7; 8 bases agree with TRBD1. CDR1 is SQVTM and CDR2 is ANQGSEA in the germline V gene. The length of the CDR3 is 15 residues. V shed 1 base, J shed 3 bases, and the junction held 8 bases outside the gene matches. The chain's CDR3 is CSVEVGIGQGYEQYF. The CDR3 bases are TGCAGCGTTGAAGTAGGAATTGGACAGGGCTACGAGCAGTACTTC.

The chain recombines TRBV3-1 with TRBJ1-1; 7 nucleotides match TRBD1. Germline CDR1 and CDR2: LGHDT and YNNKEL (reference sequence). This CDR3 has 17 amino acids. The J segment lost 0 bases and the V segment lost 5 bases, leaving 12 bases of the junction unmatched. The CDR3 here is CASSENRTGKMNTEAFF. The CDR3 coding sequence is TGTGCCAGCAGCGAAAATCGGACAGGCAAAATGAACACTGAAGCTTTCTTT.